This TCR beta chain was identified in a study of blood T cell repertoires in COVID-19. The method was immunoSEQ multiplex PCR; TCRdb's version includes in-frame clones alone and lacks a portion of them. The sample has under 150,000 clones; roughly 84% are singletons. The CDR3 has 13 residues. CDR1 is MNHEY and CDR2 is SVGAGI in the germline V gene. V lost 8 bases, J lost 4 bases, and 5 bases stayed unmatched. The V gene is TRBV6-5, the J gene TRBJ1-2; 9 bases match TRBD1. The sequence derives from a man in his sixties with acute or convalescent COVID-19. What was sequenced was peripheral blood. The CDR3 DNA reads as TGTGCCAGCGGACAGGGGCCCGTCTATGGCTACACCTTC. Its translation is CASGQGPVYGYTF.